A single sample gave rise to the 9 T cell receptor beta chains below, sequenced in a study of T cell repertoires in cytomegalovirus infection. Each CDR3 protein gets one entry after TCRdb re-called the reads with MiXCR. The sample lists a few hundred thousand distinct CDR3 sequences, 15% to 20% occurring once. The sample was PBMCs. These receptor sequences come from a human donor in good health (CMV status not recorded). Some clones in this sample may be carry-over from other donors' samples.

This clonotype has more than one count but fewer than ten. V is TRBV29-1 and J is TRBJ1-4; D is unresolved. From germline, CDR1 is SQVTM and CDR2 ANQGSEA. The CDR3 has 12 amino acids. CDR3 sequence (DNA): TGCGCTTTGGAGGGCAACGATGAAAAACTGTTTTTT. Protein: CALEGNDEKLFF.

The chain links TRBV5-8 to TRBJ1-5, with D unclear. CDR1 is SGHTS and CDR2 is YDEGEE in the germline V gene. Trimming stripped 9 bases from V and 7 bases from J, with 14 bases between. The CDR3 is 12 amino acids. The CDR3 is CATRTGSQPQHF. CDR3 DNA: TGTGCCACCAGAACGGGGAGCCAGCCCCAGCATTTT.

V gene TRBV6-2 or TRBV6-3 combines with J gene TRBJ2-1; D assignment may be TRBD1 or TRBD2 (5 bases each). The V end was cut by 7 bases, the J end by 9 bases, with 16 bases between. Germline CDR1 and CDR2: MNHEY and SVGEGT. This CDR3 comprises 13 residues. CDR3 in amino acids: CASTPALGVEQFF. In DNA form, the CDR3 reads TGTGCCAGCACGCCGGCCCTGGGGGTTGAGCAGTTCTTC.

This clonotype showed up just a few times. The DNA of the CDR3 is TGTGCCAGCAGATACGGGCTCCTAGCGGAGACCACAGATACGCAGTATTTT. It encodes CASRYGLLAETTDTQYF. The V and J genes are TRBV5-4 and TRBJ2-3, with 7 nucleotides matching TRBD2. The ends lost 5 bases at V and 2 bases at J; junction bases unmatched: 14. Germline V CDR1 and CDR2: SGHNT, YYREEE (reference sequence). The CDR3 covers 17 residues.

The J gene is TRBJ1-1, the V gene TRBV7-9; D is uncertain. Germline V lookup: CDR1 SEHNR, CDR2 FQNEAQ (reference sequence). V was clipped by 8 bases and J by 5 bases, with 18 bases between them. This CDR3 region has 14 residues. In DNA form, the CDR3 reads TGTGCCAGCGCCGGGATGTGGGGTAGTACTGAAGCTTTCTTT. Amino acids: CASAGMWGSTEAFF.

This clonotype was seen a few times. V is TRBV2 and J is TRBJ2-3, with D possibly being TRBD1 or TRBD2 (5 bases each). The CDR3 has 14 amino acids. Germline values: CDR1 SNHLY, CDR2 FYNNEI. Trimming left V 8 bases short and J 0 bases short, with 12 bases between. CDR3: CASEGRLSTDTQYF. CDR3 DNA: TGTGCCAGCGAGGGACGGCTTAGCACAGATACGCAGTATTTT.

This clonotype has a handful of counts. This sequence joins TRBV20-1 and TRBJ2-5; TRBD2 matches 11 bases. CDR3 length equals 13 residues. Germline values: CDR1 DFQATT, CDR2 SNEGSKA (reference sequence). Trimming cost V 5 bases and J 9 bases; bases outside gene matches: 8. The DNA for the CDR3 is TGCAGTGCTGGCAGAGGTAGCGGGGGGGCCCAGTACTTC. It translates to CSAGRGSGGAQYF.

This chain connects TRBV12-3 or TRBV12-4 to TRBJ2-5; TRBD2 is a possible D gene (6 bases). The CDR3 spans 15 residues. V lost 3 bases, J lost 4 bases, and 15 bases lay in between. CDR3 residues: CASSFEAGSGETQYF. For the CDR3, the DNA is TGTGCCAGCAGTTTTGAGGCGGGATCGGGAGAGACCCAGTACTTC.

In the case of this clonotype: This may come from a read error, since a much larger clone is one base off. This chain connects TRBV5-1 to TRBJ2-1, with 13 bases lining up with TRBD2. The CDR3 sequence is 14 residues long. Germline CDR1 reads SGHRS; CDR2 reads YFSETQ. DNA of the CDR3: TGCGCCAGCAGTGGACTAGCGGGAGTCAATGACCAGTTCTTC. Translated: CASSGLAGVNDQFF.